A selection of T cell receptor beta chains follows, all from one sample in a study of blood T cell repertoires in COVID-19. Clones were sequenced by immunoSEQ multiplex PCR, and TCRdb holds only the in-frame ones, with some missing. This table holds tens of thousands of clones, 80% to 90% found once. Source material: peripheral blood. The receptors stem from a man in his forties with acute or convalescent COVID-19. The CDR3 runs from the conserved cysteine through the conserved F or W. The order of the fields is D gene, V gene, J gene, clone size, CDR3 DNA, CDR3 protein. The D gene is left open where the match is weak. The size field is filled for only some rows; it gives once, few, many or a size class.

-	TRBV29-1	TRBJ1-2	-	TGCAGCGTTGAGGGAGGATGGGGCTATGGCTACACCTTC	CSVEGGWGYGYTF
-	TRBV20-1	TRBJ2-3	-	TGCAGTATAGAGGCGCGGGATACGCAGTATTTT	CSIEARDTQYF
TRBD1	TRBV6-4	TRBJ2-2	once	TGTGCCAGCAGTGGAAGTCCATCCGGGACAGGGGACACCGGGGAGCTGTTTTTT	CASSGSPSGTGDTGELFF
-	TRBV7-3	TRBJ2-1	once	TGTGCCAGCACTCAAAGAGATGAGCAGTTCTTC	CASTQRDEQFF
TRBD2	TRBV5-1	TRBJ2-5	-	TGCGCCAGCAGCCCGGGACCGGGGAGGGTCTCGGAGACCCAGTACTTC	CASSPGPGRVSETQYF
-	TRBV28	TRBJ1-2	-	TGTGCCAGCGGAGTAACAGGGAGTGGCTACACCTTC	CASGVTGSGYTF
-	TRBV13	TRBJ1-1	-	TGTGCCAGCCGCCGGGAAAACACTGAAGCTTTCTTT	CASRRENTEAFF
-	TRBV5-1	TRBJ2-3	-	TGCGCCAGCAGCTTTAATAGAGATACGCAGTATTTT	CASSFNRDTQYF
TRBD2	TRBV19	TRBJ2-5	-	TGTGCCAGCAGTCGAAGGACTAGCAGCGGAGAGACCCAGTACTTC	CASSRRTSSGETQYF
-	TRBV2	TRBJ1-2	-	TGTGCCAGCAGCACCAGGGGTGGTGAAGGCTATGGCTACACCTTC	CASSTRGGEGYGYTF
-	TRBV13	TRBJ1-6	once	TGTGCCAGCAGAGCTACAGGGAGCTCCTATAATTCACCCCTCCACTTT	CASRATGSSYNSPLHF
-	TRBV30	TRBJ1-1	-	TGTGCCTGGAGTGTAAGTCCCGGGAACAATCTCATAGCGGCTGAAGCTTTCTTT	CAWSVSPGNNLIAAEAFF
TRBD1	TRBV25-1	TRBJ1-6	-	TGTGCCAGCGGGGACAGGGGACAATCACCCCTCCACTTT	CASGDRGQSPLHF
TRBD1	TRBV5-8	TRBJ1-2	once	TGTGCCAGCAGCGGAAGACAGGGGTCGGATGGCTACACCTTC	CASSGRQGSDGYTF
-	TRBV11-3	TRBJ1-6	-	TGTGCCAGCAGCTTAATGAGTACAGCGGGACCGGGTTCACCCCTCCACTTT	CASSLMSTAGPGSPLHF
-	TRBV4-1	TRBJ2-7	-	TGCGCCAGCAGCCACCTGCGCGGGACAGCCTACGAGCAGTACTTC	CASSHLRGTAYEQYF
TRBD1	TRBV29-1	TRBJ2-7	-	TGCAGCGTTGGCAGGGGGCAAGCCTACGAGCAGTACTTC	CSVGRGQAYEQYF
-	TRBV4-1	TRBJ2-5	-	TGCGCCAGCAGACGAATGAGACAAGAGACCCAGTACTTC	CASRRMRQETQYF
TRBD1	TRBV3-1/TRBV3-2	TRBJ1-2	-	TGTGCCAGCAGCCAGACAGGGGGCTTGGGTGGCTACACCTTC	CASSQTGGLGGYTF
-	TRBV2	TRBJ2-3	-	TGTGCCAGCAGTGCGGGGGACGGGGCAACAGATACGCAGTATTTT	CASSAGDGATDTQYF
TRBD2	TRBV19	TRBJ2-3	once	TGTGCCAGTAGTATAATGGCTAGCGGAGCTAGCACAGATACGCAGTATTTT	CASSIMASGASTDTQYF
-	TRBV21-1	TRBJ1-1	-	TGTGCCAGCAGCCTACCTAGGGGATCTACCACTGAAGCTTTCTTT	CASSLPRGSTTEAFF
-	TRBV10-1	TRBJ1-1	-	TGCGCCAGCAGTGGAGGAGGATTACCCACTGAAGCTTTCTTT	CASSGGGLPTEAFF
-	TRBV6-6	TRBJ2-7	-	TGTGCCAGCAGTAAGGAGGGGACCTCCTACGAGCAGTACTTC	CASSKEGTSYEQYF
-	TRBV20-1	TRBJ1-5	-	TGCAGTGCTAGTAGCCGGGAGGTGGGGACTAGCAATCAGCCCCAGCATTTT	CSASSREVGTSNQPQHF
-	TRBV21-1	TRBJ1-6	-	TGTGCCAGCAGCAAATGGGGACAGGGAAGACCCAATTCACCCCTCCACTTT	CASSKWGQGRPNSPLHF
-	TRBV7-8	TRBJ1-2	-	TGTGCCAGCAGCCCGGACAAGTCCTATGGCTACACCTTC	CASSPDKSYGYTF
TRBD2	TRBV24-1	TRBJ2-5	-	TGTGCCACCAGTGCCCTAACTAGCGGGGGGCAAAAAGAGACCCAGTACTTC	CATSALTSGGQKETQYF
TRBD2	TRBV9	TRBJ2-2	-	TGTGCCAGCAGCGAGCCGTTGGCGGGGGAGAGGGGGGAGCTGTTTTTT	CASSEPLAGERGELFF
-	TRBV7-8	TRBJ1-1	few	TGTGCCAGCAGCTTTAGCAGGGTCGGGCTGTCGAACACTGAAGCTTTCTTT	CASSFSRVGLSNTEAFF
-	TRBV5-4	TRBJ1-5	-	TGTGCCAGCAGCGTGAGCTCCAATCAGCCCCAGCATTTT	CASSVSSNQPQHF